Each of the 21 T cell receptor beta chains below was sequenced from the same sample in a study of neurological immune-mediated disorders (dated 2019 in TCRdb). The library came from 5' RACE. The reads were generated on an Illumina HiSeq 2500. TCRdb passed the public sequencing reads through fastp at Q25 and MiXCR, retaining productive beta sequences. Merged by CDR3 protein, the rows form single entries marked with the most common genes and DNA. This sample has fewer than 30,000 distinct CDR3 sequences in its table, and around 20% of those were observed once. The ten largest account for 16% of the sample. The sequenced sample consisted of PBMCs. These receptors all come from a woman between 55 and 75 years old in good health.

This clonotype was counted at least ten times. The genes are TRBV6-6 and TRBJ2-1, with D tentatively TRBD2 (5 bases). CDR1 is MNHNY, CDR2 SVGAGI, per germline (reference sequence). This CDR3 has 13 amino acids. V was trimmed by 8 bases and J by 6 bases, leaving 14 bases between them. The DNA for the CDR3 is TGTGCCAGCCGGGATCTGTCCCCCAATGAGCAGTTCTTC. It yields the protein CASRDLSPNEQFF.

For this clonotype: A much larger clone is a single base away; this may be a read error. The chain links TRBV25-1 to TRBJ2-1; 7 positions match TRBD2. Germline trimming cut 3 bases from V and 4 bases from J; bases unmatched to any gene: 3. The germline CDR1 and CDR2 sequences are MGHDK and SYGVNS. This CDR3 is built from 14 residues. The CDR3 loop is CASSDSGIYNEQFF. The CDR3 bases are TGTGCCAGCAGTGACAGCGGGATTTACAATGAGCAGTTCTTC. Complete variable domain (other parts from reference TRBV25-1 and TRBJ2-1): EADIYQTPRYLVIGTGKKITLECSQTMGHDKMYWYQQDPGMELHLIHYSYGVNSTEKGDLSSESTVSRIRTEHFPLTLESARPSHTSQYLCASSDSGIYNEQFFGPGTRLTVL.

The table lists this clonotype with many counts. V usage is TRBV7-8 and J usage is TRBJ2-7, with 8 positions matching TRBD1. Germline values: CDR1 SGHVS, CDR2 FQNEAQ. The CDR3 runs 14 residues. J lost 5 bases, V lost 4 bases, and 7 bases had no gene match. The CDR3 nucleotides are TGTGCCAGCAGCTCCCGGACAGGGTCCCACGAGCAGTACTTC. As protein: CASSSRTGSHEQYF. Full variable domain (rest looked up from reference TRBV7-8 and TRBJ2-7): GAGVSQSPRYKVAKRGQDVALRCDPISGHVSLFWYQQALGQGPEFLTYFQNEAQLDKSGLPSDRFFAERPEGSVSTLKIQRTQQEDSAVYLCASSSRTGSHEQYFGPGTRLTVT.

In this sample, this clonotype turned up many times. The chain links TRBV15 to TRBJ2-5; unclear D gene. V was shortened by 0 bases and J by 1 base, with 9 bases between the two germline ends. This CDR3 has 15 amino acids. Germline V gene lookup returns CDR1 LNHNV and CDR2 YYDKDF (reference sequence). The CDR3 region has the DNA TGTGCCACCAGCAGAGATGTTTCCCCCCAAGAGACCCAGTACTTC. Encoded protein: CATSRDVSPQETQYF.

The rearrangement joins TRBV5-1 to TRBJ2-4; 7 nucleotides line up with TRBD1. CDR3 length: 13 amino acids. Trimming took 3 bases from V and 3 from J; bases not matched to a gene: 0. CDR1 and CDR2 (germline): SGHRS, YFSETQ. For the CDR3, the DNA is TGCGCCAGCAGCTGGGACAGCAAAAACATTCAGTACTTC. This codes for CASSWDSKNIQYF.

This clonotype was recorded many times. The V gene is TRBV7-6, the J gene TRBJ2-1, with TRBD2 matching over 9 bases. The CDR3 extends over 15 amino acids. Per the germline V gene, CDR1 is SGHVS and CDR2 is FNYEAQ. J gave up 6 bases and V 3 bases, and 6 bases lay outside the gene matches. CDR3 sequence reads: CASSFPSGAFNEQFF. The CDR3 DNA reads TGTGCCAGCAGCTTCCCTAGCGGGGCCTTCAATGAGCAGTTCTTC. The variable domain in full, completed from reference TRBV7-6 and TRBJ2-1, reads GAGVSQSPRYKVTKRGQDVALRCDPISGHVSLYWYRQALGQGPEFLTYFNYEAQQDKSGLPNDRFSAERPEGSISTLTIQRTEQRDSAMYRCASSFPSGAFNEQFFGPGTRLTVL.

This clonotype was seen a single time. An end of the junction differs from the germline gene, which may be a read error. The chain combines TRBV7-9 with TRBJ1-1, with D unclear. CDR1 and CDR2 from the germline V gene are SEHNR and FQNEAQ (reference sequence). The CDR3 consists of 13 residues. CDR3 protein: CASSLDMNTDAFF. CDR3 nucleotides: TGTGCCAGTAGCCTCGACATGAACACTGACGCTTTCTTT.

This sequence joins TRBV19 and TRBJ2-7; D gene uncertain. This CDR3 is 11 amino acids long. The germline CDR1 and CDR2 sequences are LNHDA and SQIVND (reference sequence). Trimming took 10 bases from V and 3 from J, leaving 10 bases between them. The CDR3 here is CATSSSYEQYF. Written as DNA, the CDR3 is TGTGCCACCTCATCCAGCTACGAGCAGTACTTC.

This clonotype was found many times. The chain uses TRBV6-2 or TRBV6-3 and TRBJ1-5; perhaps TRBD1 as D (6 bases). Germline V CDR1 and CDR2: MNHEY, SVGEGT. The CDR3 has 13 amino acids. CDR3 region: CASGDFSNQPQHF. CDR3 DNA sequence: TGTGCATCAGGGGATTTTAGCAATCAGCCCCAGCATTTT.

This clonotype was recorded many times. J is TRBJ2-7 and V is TRBV4-3; 10 nucleotides align to TRBD2. V gave up 2 bases and J gave up 2 bases; unmatched junction bases: 3. This CDR3 has 15 residues. The germline V gene encodes CDR1 LGHNA and CDR2 YSLEER. The CDR3 DNA reads as TGCGCCAGCAGCCAATCTAGCGGGAGCACCTACGAGCAGTACTTC. Residues: CASSQSSGSTYEQYF.

The chain is built from TRBV4-3 and TRBJ2-3, with D hard to call. CDR3 length: 14 amino acids. Deletions cut 4 bases from V and 1 base from J, with 9 bases between. Germline V gives CDR1 LGHNA, CDR2 YSLEER. The CDR3 protein is CASSLSTRTDTQYF. Written as DNA, the CDR3 is TGCGCCAGCAGCCTTTCCACACGCACAGATACGCAGTATTTT.

V gene TRBV19 combines with J gene TRBJ2-2; possibly TRBD1 for D (6 bases). Germline lookup yields CDR1 LNHDA and CDR2 SQIVND (reference sequence). Trimming took off 8 bases at V and 1 base at J, with 14 bases between the two ends. The CDR3 extends over 15 amino acids. CDR3 coding DNA: TGTGCCAGTCAGGACAGAGTAAAGAACACCGGGGAGCTGTTTTTT. It codes for CASQDRVKNTGELFF.

Many counts were recorded for this clonotype. The chain combines TRBV5-6 with TRBJ1-5, with no clear D. CDR3 size: 14 residues. Between the trimmed V and J ends, which lost 0 bases and 4 bases, there was a span of 8 bases. Germline V CDR1 and CDR2: SGHDT, YYEEEE. The CDR3 coding sequence is TGTGCCAGCAGCTTGGGGGGTAGAAATCAGCCCCAGCATTTT. This gives the protein CASSLGGRNQPQHF.

There are many counts of this clonotype. This chain uses TRBV6-5 with TRBJ2-2; the D is unclear. Deletions cut 2 bases from V and 5 bases from J, with 3 bases between. The CDR3 sequence is 12 residues long. CDR1 MNHEY and CDR2 SVGAGI come from the germline V gene. CDR3 loop: CASSYRTGELFF. The CDR3 coding sequence is TGTGCCAGCAGTTACCGAACCGGGGAGCTGTTTTTT.

In nucleotides, the CDR3 is TGTGCCAGCGGCCTATCATCTAACTATGGCTACACCTTC. This encodes CASGLSSNYGYTF. The J gene is TRBJ1-2, the V gene TRBV28; no clear D. V lost 8 bases and J lost 0, with 10 bases in between. There are 13 residues in the CDR3. The germline gives CDR1 MDHEN, CDR2 SYDVKM.

As for this clonotype: The conserved phenylalanine or tryptophan normally closing the CDR3 is absent here, so this likely arose from a read error. The chain links TRBV5-1 to TRBJ2-7; perhaps TRBD1 as D (6 bases). The CDR3 contains 14 residues. The V end was cut by 4 bases, the J end by 5 bases, with 16 bases between. The germline V gene encodes CDR1 SGHRS and CDR2 YFSETQ. The CDR3: CASSGQGPSDEQYL. The CDR3 bases are TGCGCCAGCAGCGGTCAGGGGCCATCCGACGAGCAGTACTTA.

This clonotype came up many times. The J gene is TRBJ2-6, the V gene TRBV10-3, with 9 nucleotides matching TRBD1. The germline gives CDR1 ENHRY, CDR2 SYGVKD. There are 19 residues in the CDR3. V lost 4 bases to trimming and J lost 0 bases; unmatched junction nucleotides: 10. CDR3 bases: TGTGCCATCAGTGGAGACCCGGGACAGGGCTTCTCTGGGGCCAACGTCCTGACTTTC. Translated, it gives CAISGDPGQGFSGANVLTF.

This clonotype was recorded many times. The chain couples TRBV6-1 to TRBJ1-1; 7 bases agree with TRBD1. This CDR3 spans 14 amino acids. Germline V gene sequence: CDR1 MNHNS, CDR2 SASEGT. The V segment lost 4 bases and the J segment 0 bases; nucleotides outside the gene matches: 2. CDR3 sequence: CASSAGTVNTEAFF. As DNA, the CDR3 is TGTGCCAGCAGTGCCGGGACAGTGAACACTGAAGCTTTCTTT.

The sample holds many counts of this clonotype. The chain has TRBV5-1 and TRBJ1-3; 7 bases match TRBD1. The germline V gene has CDR1 SGHRS and CDR2 YFSETQ. V lost 8 bases and J lost 4; bases outside the gene matches: 9. The CDR3 totals 14 residues. CDR3 bases: TGCGCCAGAAGACAGGGTAGCTGCGGAAACACCATATATTTT. Residues: CARRQGSCGNTIYF.

This chain links TRBV5-5 with TRBJ1-6; tentative D call: TRBD1 (5 bases). This CDR3 comprises 15 residues. CDR1 and CDR2 (germline): SGHKS, YYEKEE (reference sequence). The V and J ends lost 5 bases and 7 bases respectively, with 16 bases between them. The CDR3, as DNA: TGTGCCAGCAGTCTCCACGGGGCCGAAAATTCACCCCTCCACTTT. It is translated as CASSLHGAENSPLHF.

This sequence joins TRBV10-3 and TRBJ2-7; 8 nucleotides line up with TRBD1. This CDR3 is built from 13 residues. CDR1 and CDR2 (germline): ENHRY, SYGVKD. V shed 9 bases and J 3 bases; nucleotides not matched to a gene: 7. The CDR3 is CAIQWGQVYEQYF. CDR3 coding DNA: TGTGCCATACAGTGGGGACAGGTCTACGAGCAGTACTTC.